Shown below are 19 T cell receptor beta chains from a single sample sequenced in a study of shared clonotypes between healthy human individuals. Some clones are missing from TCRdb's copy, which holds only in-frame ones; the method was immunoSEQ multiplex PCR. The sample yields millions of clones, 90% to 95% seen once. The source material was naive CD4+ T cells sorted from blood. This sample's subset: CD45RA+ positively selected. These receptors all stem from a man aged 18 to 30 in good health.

The CDR3 sequence: CASTGQMNTEAFF. CDR3 in DNA: TGTGCCAGCACGGGCCAGATGAACACTGAAGCTTTCTTT. This chain links TRBV6-1 with TRBJ1-1, with D unclear. Germline V CDR1 and CDR2: MNHNS, SASEGT. Trimming cost V 7 bases and J 0 bases, with 9 bases left between them. CDR3 length: 13 amino acids.

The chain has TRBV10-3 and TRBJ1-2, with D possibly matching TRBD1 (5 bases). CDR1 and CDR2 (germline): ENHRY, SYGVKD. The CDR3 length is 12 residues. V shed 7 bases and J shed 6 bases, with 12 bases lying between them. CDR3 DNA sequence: TGTGCCATCAACGACAGAGGAGATGGCTACACCTTC. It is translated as CAINDRGDGYTF.

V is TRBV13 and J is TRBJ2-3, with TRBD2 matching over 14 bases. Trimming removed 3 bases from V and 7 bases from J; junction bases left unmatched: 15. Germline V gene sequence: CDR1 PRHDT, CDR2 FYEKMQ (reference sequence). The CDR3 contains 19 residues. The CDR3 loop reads CASSFPSGRLAGGPYTQYF. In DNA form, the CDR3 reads TGTGCCAGCAGCTTTCCGTCGGGGAGACTAGCGGGGGGGCCCTATACGCAGTATTTT.

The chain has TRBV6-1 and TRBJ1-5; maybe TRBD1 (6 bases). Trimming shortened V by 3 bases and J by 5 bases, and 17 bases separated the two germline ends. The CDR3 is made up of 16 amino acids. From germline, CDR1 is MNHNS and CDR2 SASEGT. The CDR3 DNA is TGTGCCAGCAGTGACCGAGGGGGGGTGGTAGATCAGCCCCAGCATTTT. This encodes CASSDRGGVVDQPQHF.

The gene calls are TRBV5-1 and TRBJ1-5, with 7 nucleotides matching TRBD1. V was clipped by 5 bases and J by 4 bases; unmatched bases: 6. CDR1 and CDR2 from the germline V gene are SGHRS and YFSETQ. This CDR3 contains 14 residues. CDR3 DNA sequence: TGCGCCAGCAGTACCGGGACAGATAATCAGCCCCAGCATTTT. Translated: CASSTGTDNQPQHF.

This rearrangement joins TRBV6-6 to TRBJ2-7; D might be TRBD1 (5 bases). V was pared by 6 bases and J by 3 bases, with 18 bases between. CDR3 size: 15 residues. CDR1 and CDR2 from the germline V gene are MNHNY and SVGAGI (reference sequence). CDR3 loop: CASSLDKGPLYEQYF. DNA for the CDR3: TGTGCCAGCAGCCTTGACAAGGGGCCCCTCTACGAGCAGTACTTC.

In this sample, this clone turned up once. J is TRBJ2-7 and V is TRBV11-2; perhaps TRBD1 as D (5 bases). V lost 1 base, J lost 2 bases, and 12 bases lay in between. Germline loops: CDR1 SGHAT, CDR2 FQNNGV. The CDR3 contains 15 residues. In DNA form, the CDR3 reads TGTGCCAGCAGCTTAGGGTCAGGGCTACCCTACGAGCAGTACTTC. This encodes CASSLGSGLPYEQYF.

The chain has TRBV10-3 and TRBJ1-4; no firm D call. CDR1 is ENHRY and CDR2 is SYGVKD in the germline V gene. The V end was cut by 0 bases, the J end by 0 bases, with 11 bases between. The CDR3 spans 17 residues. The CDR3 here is CAISESMGVATNEKLFF. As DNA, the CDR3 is TGTGCCATCAGTGAGTCAATGGGTGTCGCAACTAATGAAAAACTGTTTTTT.

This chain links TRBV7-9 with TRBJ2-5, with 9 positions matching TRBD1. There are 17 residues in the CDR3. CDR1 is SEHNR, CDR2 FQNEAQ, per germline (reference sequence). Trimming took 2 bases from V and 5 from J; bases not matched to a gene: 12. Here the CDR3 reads CASSLTPRDRVIETQYF. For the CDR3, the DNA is TGTGCCAGCAGCTTAACCCCCCGGGACAGGGTCATTGAGACCCAGTACTTC.

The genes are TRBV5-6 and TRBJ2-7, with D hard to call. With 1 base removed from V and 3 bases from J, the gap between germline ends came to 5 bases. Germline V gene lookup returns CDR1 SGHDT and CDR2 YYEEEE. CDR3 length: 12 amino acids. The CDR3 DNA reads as TGTGCCAGCAGCTTGTCCATCTACGAGCAGTACTTC. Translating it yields CASSLSIYEQYF.

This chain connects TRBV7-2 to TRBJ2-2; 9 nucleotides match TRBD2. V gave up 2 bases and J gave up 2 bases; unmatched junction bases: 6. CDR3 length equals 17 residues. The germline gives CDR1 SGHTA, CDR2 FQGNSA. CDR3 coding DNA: TGTGCCAGCAGCTTACTAGCGGGAAGATACAACACCGGGGAGCTGTTTTTT. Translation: CASSLLAGRYNTGELFF.

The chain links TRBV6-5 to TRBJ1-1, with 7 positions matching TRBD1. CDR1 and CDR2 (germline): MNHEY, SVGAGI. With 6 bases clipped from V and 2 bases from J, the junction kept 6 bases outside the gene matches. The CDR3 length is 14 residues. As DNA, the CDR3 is TGTGCCAGCAGGTCCGGGACAGAAAACACTGAAGCTTTCTTT. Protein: CASRSGTENTEAFF.

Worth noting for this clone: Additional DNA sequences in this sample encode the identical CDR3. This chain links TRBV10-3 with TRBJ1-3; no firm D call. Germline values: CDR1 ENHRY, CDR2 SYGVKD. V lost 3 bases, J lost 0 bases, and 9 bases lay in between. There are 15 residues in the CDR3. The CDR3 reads CAISDDGSSGNTIYF. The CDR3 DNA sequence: TGTGCCATCAGTGATGACGGTTCCTCTGGAAACACCATATATTTT.

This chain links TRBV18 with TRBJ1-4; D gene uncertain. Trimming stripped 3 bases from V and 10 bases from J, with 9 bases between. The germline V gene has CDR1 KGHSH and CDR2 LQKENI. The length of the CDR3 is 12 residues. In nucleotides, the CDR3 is TGTGCCAGCTCACCCACGCCCGGAAAACTGTTTTTT. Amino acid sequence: CASSPTPGKLFF.

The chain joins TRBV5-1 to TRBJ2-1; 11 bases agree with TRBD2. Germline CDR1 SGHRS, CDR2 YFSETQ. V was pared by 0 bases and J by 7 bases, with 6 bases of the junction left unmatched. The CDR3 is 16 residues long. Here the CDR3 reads CASSLAALAGVNEQFF. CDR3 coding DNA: TGCGCCAGCAGCTTGGCCGCACTAGCGGGAGTGAATGAGCAGTTCTTC.

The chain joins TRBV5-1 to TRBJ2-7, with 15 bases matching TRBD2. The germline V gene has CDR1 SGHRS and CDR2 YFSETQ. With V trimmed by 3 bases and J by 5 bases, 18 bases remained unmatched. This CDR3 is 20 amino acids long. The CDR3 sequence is CASSSRPGLAGGILGHEQYF. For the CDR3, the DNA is TGCGCCAGCAGCTCCCGCCCGGGACTAGCGGGAGGAATCTTGGGCCACGAGCAGTACTTC.

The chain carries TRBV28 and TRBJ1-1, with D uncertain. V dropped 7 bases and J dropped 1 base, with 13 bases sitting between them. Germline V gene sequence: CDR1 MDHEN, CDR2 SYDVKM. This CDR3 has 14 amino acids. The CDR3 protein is CASTQRPGNTEAFF. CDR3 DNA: TGTGCCAGCACCCAAAGGCCTGGGAACACTGAAGCTTTCTTT.

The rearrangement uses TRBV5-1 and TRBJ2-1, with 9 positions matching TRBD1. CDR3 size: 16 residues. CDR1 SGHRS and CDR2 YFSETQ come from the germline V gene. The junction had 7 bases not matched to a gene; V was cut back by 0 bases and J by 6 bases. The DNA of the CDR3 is TGCGCCAGCAGCTTGGCCGGGGACAGGGTGGGCAATGAGCAGTTCTTC. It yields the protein CASSLAGDRVGNEQFF.

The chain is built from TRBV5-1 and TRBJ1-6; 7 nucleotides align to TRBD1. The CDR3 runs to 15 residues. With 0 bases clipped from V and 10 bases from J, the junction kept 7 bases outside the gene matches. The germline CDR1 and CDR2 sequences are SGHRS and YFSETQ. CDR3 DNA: TGCGCCAGCAGCTTGGGAGACAGGGATCAATCACCCCTCCACTTT. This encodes CASSLGDRDQSPLHF.